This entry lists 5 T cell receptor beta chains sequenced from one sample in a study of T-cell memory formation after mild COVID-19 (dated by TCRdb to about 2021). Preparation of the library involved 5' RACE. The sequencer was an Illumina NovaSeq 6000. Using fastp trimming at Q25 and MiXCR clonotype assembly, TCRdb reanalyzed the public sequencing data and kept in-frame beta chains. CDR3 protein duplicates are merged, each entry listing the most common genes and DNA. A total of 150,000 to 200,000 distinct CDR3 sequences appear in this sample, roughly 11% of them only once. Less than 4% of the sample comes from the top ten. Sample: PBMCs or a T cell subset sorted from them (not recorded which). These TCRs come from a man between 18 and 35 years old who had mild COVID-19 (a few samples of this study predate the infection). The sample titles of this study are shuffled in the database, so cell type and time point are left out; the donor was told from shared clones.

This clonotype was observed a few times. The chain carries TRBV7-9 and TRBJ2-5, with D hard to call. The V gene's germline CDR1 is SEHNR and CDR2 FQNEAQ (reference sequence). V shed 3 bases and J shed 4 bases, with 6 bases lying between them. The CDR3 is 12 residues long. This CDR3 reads CASSFSRETQYF. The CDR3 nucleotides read TGTGCCAGCAGCTTTTCTCGAGAGACCCAGTACTTC.

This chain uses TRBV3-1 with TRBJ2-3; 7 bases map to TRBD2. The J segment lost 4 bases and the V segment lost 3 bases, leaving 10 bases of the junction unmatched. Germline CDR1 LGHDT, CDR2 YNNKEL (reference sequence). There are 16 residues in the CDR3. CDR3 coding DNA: TGTGCCAGCAGCCAGGGCCTAGCGGTTGTGTCAGATACGCAGTATTTT. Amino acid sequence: CASSQGLAVVSDTQYF.

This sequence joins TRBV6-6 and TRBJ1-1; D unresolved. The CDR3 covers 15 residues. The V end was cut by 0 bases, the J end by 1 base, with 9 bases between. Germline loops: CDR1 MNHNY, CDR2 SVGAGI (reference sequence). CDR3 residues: CASSYSGSSNTEAFF. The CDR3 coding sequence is TGTGCCAGCAGTTACTCGGGCTCATCGAACACTGAAGCTTTCTTT.

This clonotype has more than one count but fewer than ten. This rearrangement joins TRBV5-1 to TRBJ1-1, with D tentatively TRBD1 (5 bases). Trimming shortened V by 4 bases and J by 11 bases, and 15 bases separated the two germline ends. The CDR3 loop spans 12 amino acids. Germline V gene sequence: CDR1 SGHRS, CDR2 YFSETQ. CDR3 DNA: TGCGCCAGCAGCACGGGACCTGGCCCTGCTTTCTTT. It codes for CASSTGPGPAFF.

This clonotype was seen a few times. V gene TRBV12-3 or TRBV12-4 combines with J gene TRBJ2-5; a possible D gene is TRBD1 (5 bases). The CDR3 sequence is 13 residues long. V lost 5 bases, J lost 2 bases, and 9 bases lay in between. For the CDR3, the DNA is TGTGCCAGCAGTGGACATTTTCAAGAGACCCAGTACTTC. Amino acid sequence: CASSGHFQETQYF.